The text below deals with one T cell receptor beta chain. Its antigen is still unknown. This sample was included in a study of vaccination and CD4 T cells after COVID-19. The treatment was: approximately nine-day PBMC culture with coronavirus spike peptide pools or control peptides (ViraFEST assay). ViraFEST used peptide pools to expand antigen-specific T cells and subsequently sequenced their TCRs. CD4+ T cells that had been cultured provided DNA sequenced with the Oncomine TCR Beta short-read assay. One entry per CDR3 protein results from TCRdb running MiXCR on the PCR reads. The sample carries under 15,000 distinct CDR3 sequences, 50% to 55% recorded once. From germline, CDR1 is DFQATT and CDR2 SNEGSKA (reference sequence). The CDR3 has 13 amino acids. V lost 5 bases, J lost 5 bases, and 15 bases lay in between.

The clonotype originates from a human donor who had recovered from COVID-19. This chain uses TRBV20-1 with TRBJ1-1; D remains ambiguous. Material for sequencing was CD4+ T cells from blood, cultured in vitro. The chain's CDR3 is CSARRRERTEAFF. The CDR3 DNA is TGCAGTGCTCGAAGGCGGGAGAGGACTGAAGCTTTCTTT.